The clone carrying this T cell receptor beta chain was observed a single time. The target antigen is unknown. This sample was taken from a study of cytomegalovirus exposure and HLA in healthy donors. Overall study results and limits: In an earlier analysis, in around 590 donors, most V segments appeared productive either ~87% or ~30% of the time.

V lost 4 bases and J 1 base, leaving 12 bases between the germline ends. The length of the CDR3 is 16 residues. Germline V lookup: CDR1 SGHRS, CDR2 YFSETQ. Amplification used 60 Vbeta primers and 13 Jbeta primers. The data were produced by immunoSEQ multiplex PCR, yet TCRdb's version contains in-frame clones alone and is incomplete. The table lists about 120,000 clones, approximately 80% of them singletons. This chain connects TRBV5-1 to TRBJ2-6; TRBD1 is a possible D gene (6 bases). Specimen: PBMCs. This receptor was obtained from a man aged 40-49 years in good health and CMV-seropositive. DNA for the CDR3: TGCGCCAGCAGCCCCGAAACAGGGTCTGGGGCCAACGTCCTGACTTTC. This encodes CASSPETGSGANVLTF.